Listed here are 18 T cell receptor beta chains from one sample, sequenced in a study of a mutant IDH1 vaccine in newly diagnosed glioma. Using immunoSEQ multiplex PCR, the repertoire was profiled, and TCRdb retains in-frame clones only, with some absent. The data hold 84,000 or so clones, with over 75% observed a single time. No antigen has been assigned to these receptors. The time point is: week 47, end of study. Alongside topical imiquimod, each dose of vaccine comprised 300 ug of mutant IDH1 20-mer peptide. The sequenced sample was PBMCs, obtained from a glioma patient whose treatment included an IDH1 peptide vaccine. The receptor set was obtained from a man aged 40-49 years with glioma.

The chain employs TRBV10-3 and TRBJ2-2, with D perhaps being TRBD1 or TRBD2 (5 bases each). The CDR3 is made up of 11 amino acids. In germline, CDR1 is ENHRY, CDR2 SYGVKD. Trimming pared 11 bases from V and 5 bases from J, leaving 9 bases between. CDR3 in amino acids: CASGTTGELFF. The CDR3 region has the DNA TGTGCCTCAGGGACGACCGGGGAGCTGTTTTTT.

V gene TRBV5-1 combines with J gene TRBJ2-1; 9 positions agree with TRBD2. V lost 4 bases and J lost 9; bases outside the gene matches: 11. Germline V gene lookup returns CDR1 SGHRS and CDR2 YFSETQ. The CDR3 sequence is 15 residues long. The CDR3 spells CASSRLGAGGGEQFF. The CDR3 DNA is TGCGCCAGCAGCCGACTGGGAGCGGGAGGTGGTGAGCAGTTCTTC.

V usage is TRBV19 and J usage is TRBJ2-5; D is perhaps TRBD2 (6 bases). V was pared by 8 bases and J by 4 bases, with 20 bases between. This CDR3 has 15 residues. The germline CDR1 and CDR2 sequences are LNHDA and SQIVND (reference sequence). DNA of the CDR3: TGTGCCAGTGGGGGTGGTGACTACGGGAGAGAGACCCAGTACTTC. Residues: CASGGGDYGRETQYF. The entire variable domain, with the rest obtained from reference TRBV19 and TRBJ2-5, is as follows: DGGITQSPKYLFRKEGQNVTLSCEQNLNHDAMYWYRQDPGQGLRLIYYSQIVNDFQKGDIAEGYSVSREKKESFPLTVTSAQKNPTAFYLCASGGGDYGRETQYFGPGTRLLVL.

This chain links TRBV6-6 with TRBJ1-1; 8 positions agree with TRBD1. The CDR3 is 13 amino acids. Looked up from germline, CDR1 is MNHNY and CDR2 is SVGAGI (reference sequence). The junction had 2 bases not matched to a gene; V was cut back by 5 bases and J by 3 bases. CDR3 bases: TGTGCCAGCAGTCTACAGGGGGACACTGAAGCTTTCTTT. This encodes CASSLQGDTEAFF.

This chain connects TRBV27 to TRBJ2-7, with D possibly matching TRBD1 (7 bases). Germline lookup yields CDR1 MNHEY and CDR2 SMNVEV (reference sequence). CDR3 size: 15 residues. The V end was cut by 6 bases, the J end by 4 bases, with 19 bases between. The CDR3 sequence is CASSQFTQGGYEQYF. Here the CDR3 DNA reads TGTGCCAGCAGCCAATTTACCCAGGGGGGATACGAGCAGTACTTC.

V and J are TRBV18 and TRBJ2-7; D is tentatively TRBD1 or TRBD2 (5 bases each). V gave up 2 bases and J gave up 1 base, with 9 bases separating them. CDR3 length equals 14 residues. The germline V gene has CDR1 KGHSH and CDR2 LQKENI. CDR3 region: CASSPGDGSYEQYF. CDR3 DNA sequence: TGTGCCAGCTCACCAGGGGACGGTTCCTACGAGCAGTACTTC.

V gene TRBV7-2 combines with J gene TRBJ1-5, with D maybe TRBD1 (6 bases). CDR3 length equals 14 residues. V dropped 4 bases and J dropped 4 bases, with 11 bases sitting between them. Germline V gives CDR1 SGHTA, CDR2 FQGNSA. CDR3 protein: CASSSGQNNQPQHF. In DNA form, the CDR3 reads TGTGCCAGCAGCTCAGGACAGAATAATCAGCCCCAGCATTTT. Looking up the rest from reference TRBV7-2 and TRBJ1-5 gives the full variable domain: GAGVSQSPSNKVTEKGKDVELRCDPISGHTALYWYRQSLGQGLEFLIYFQGNSAPDKSGLPSDRFSAERTGGSVSTLTIQRTQQEDSAVYLCASSSGQNNQPQHFGDGTRLSIL.

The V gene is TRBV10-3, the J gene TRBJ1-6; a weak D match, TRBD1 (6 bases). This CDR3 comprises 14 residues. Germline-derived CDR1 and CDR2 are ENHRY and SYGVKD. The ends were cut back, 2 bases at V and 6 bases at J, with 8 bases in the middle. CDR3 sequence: CAISEPDSNSPLHF. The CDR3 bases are TGTGCCATCAGTGAGCCGGACAGTAATTCACCCCTCCACTTT.

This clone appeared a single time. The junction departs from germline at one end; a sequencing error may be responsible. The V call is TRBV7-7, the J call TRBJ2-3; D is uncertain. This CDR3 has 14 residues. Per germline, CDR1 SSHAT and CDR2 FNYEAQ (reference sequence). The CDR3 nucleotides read TGTGCTAGCAGCTTAGACGGGCACACAGATACGCAGTATTTT. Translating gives CASSLDGHTDTQYF. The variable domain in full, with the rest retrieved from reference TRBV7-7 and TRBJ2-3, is GAGVSQSPRYKVTKRGQDVTLRCDPISSHATLYWYQQALGQGPEFLTYFNYEAQPDKSGLPSDRFSAERPEGSISTLTIQRTEQRDSAMYRCASSLDGHTDTQYFGPGTRLTVL.

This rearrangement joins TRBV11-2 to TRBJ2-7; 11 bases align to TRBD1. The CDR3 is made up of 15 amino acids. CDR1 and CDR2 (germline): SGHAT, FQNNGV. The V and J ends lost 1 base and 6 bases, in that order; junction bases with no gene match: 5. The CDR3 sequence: CASSLGGQGVGEQYF. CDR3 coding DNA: TGTGCCAGCAGCTTAGGGGGACAGGGGGTAGGCGAGCAGTACTTC.

The CDR3 DNA reads as TGCGCCAGCAGCCCCGGATTAGCGGGGGGGCGTGGGGCCAACGTCCTGACTTTC. Amino acids: CASSPGLAGGRGANVLTF. V usage is TRBV4-3 and J usage is TRBJ2-6; 11 bases fit TRBD2. The CDR3 loop spans 18 amino acids. The V segment lost 4 bases and the J segment 3 bases; nucleotides outside the gene matches: 8. The V gene's germline CDR1 is LGHNA and CDR2 YSLEER.

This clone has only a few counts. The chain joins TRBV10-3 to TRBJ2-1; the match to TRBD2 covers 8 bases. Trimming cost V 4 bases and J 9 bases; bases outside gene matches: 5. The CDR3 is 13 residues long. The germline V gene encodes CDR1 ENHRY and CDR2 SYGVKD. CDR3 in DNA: TGTGCCATCAGTGCCGGGGGGGGAGGTGAGCAGTTCTTC. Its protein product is CAISAGGGGEQFF.

Here the CDR3 reads CASSLDSINYEQYF. The DNA of the CDR3 is TGTGCCAGCAGCTTAGACAGTATTAATTACGAGCAGTACTTC. The chain links TRBV7-2 to TRBJ2-5; D is unclear. The J call may be wrong; the DNA end is better matched by TRBJ2-7. Germline V gene data show CDR1 as SGHTA and CDR2 as FQGNSA. This CDR3 is built from 14 residues.

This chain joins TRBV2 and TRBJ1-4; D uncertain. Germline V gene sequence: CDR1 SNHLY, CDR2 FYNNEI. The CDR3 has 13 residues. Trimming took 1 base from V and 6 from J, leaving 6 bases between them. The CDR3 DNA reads TGTGCCAGCAGTGAAGGGAACTATGAAAAACTGTTTTTT. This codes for CASSEGNYEKLFF.

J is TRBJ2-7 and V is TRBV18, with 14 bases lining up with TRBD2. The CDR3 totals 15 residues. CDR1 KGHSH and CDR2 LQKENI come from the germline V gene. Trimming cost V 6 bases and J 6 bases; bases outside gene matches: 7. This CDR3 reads CASSRLAGGSAEQYF. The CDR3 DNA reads TGTGCCAGCTCCAGACTAGCGGGGGGGTCCGCCGAGCAGTACTTC.

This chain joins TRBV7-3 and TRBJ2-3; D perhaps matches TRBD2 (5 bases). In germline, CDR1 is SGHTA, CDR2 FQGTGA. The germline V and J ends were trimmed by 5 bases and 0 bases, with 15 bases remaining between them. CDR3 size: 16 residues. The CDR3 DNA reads TGTGCCAGCAGCCCGAATCTAGCTGCTAGCACAGATACGCAGTATTTT. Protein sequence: CASSPNLAASTDTQYF.

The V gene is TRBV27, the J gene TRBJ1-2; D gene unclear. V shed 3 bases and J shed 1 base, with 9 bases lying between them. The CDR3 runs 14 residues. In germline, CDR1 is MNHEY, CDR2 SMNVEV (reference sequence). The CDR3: CASSFGRSNYGYTF. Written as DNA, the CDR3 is TGTGCCAGCAGTTTCGGGAGAAGTAACTATGGCTACACCTTC.

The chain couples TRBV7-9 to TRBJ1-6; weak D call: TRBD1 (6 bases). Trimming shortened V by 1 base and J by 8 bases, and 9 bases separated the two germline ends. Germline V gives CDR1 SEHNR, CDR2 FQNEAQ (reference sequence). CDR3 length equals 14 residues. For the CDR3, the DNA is TGTGCCAGCAGCTTAGAGGGGGACGATTCACCCCTCCACTTT. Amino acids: CASSLEGDDSPLHF.